The 18 T cell receptor beta chains below come from one sample, sequenced in a study of blood T cell repertoires in COVID-19. Profiling relied on immunoSEQ multiplex PCR, and the TCRdb table lists in-frame clones only, not all of them. The sample consists of 150,000 to 200,000 clones, roughly 86% of them appearing once. Input material: peripheral blood. These receptors came from a woman between 25 and 40 years old with active or convalescent COVID-19.

V gene TRBV6-5 combines with J gene TRBJ2-3; TRBD1 aligns across 8 bases. Germline V gene lookup returns CDR1 MNHEY and CDR2 SVGAGI. CDR3 length: 14 residues. The ends lost 6 bases at V and 3 bases at J; junction bases unmatched: 5. The CDR3: CASRTQGATDTQYF. CDR3 in DNA: TGTGCCAGCAGGACGCAGGGGGCTACAGATACGCAGTATTTT.

This clone was seen just once. The junction and the germline gene differ at one end; a read error may be behind it. The chain uses TRBV7-7 and TRBJ2-2; no definite D call. CDR3 length equals 15 residues. Germline V gene sequence: CDR1 SSHAT, CDR2 FNYEAQ (reference sequence). Here the CDR3 reads CASSLDGASLGELFF. In DNA form, the CDR3 reads TGTGCTAGCAGCTTAGACGGAGCCAGTCTCGGGGAGCTGTTTTTT.

The chain combines TRBV6-5 with TRBJ2-7; 8 bases are shared with TRBD2. The J segment lost 6 bases and the V segment lost 2 bases, leaving 9 bases of the junction unmatched. The CDR3 totals 15 residues. Germline CDR1 is MNHEY and CDR2 is SVGAGI. CDR3 protein: CASSYTGTRGGEQYF. The CDR3 nucleotides read TGTGCCAGCAGTTACACCGGGACTAGGGGCGGCGAGCAGTACTTC.

The chain uses TRBV11-2 and TRBJ1-4; possible D gene TRBD1, 5 bases. CDR3 length: 16 residues. The ends were cut back, 5 bases at V and 8 bases at J, with 21 bases in the middle. Germline V CDR1 and CDR2: SGHAT, FQNNGV. DNA of the CDR3: TGTGCCAGCAGCGACTGGGGGTCTCGGGGAGGGGAAAAACTGTTTTTT. Residues: CASSDWGSRGGEKLFF.

As DNA, the CDR3 is TGTGCCAGCAGTGAATATGAGGCTTTGGATGAGCAGTTCTTC. It yields the protein CASSEYEALDEQFF. The V and J genes are TRBV2 and TRBJ2-1, with no clear D. Trimming pared 2 bases from V and 8 bases from J, leaving 13 bases between. Germline loops: CDR1 SNHLY, CDR2 FYNNEI. CDR3 length: 14 residues. Full variable domain (rest looked up from reference TRBV2 and TRBJ2-1): EPEVTQTPSHQVTQMGQEVILRCVPISNHLYFYWYRQILGQKVEFLVSFYNNEISEKSEIFDDQFSVERPDGSNFTLKIRSTKLEDSAMYFCASSEYEALDEQFFGPGTRLTVL.

The rearrangement links TRBV2 to TRBJ2-5; weak D call: TRBD2 (5 bases). Trimming removed 4 bases at V and 5 bases at J, with 8 bases between. This CDR3 spans 12 amino acids. From germline, CDR1 is SNHLY and CDR2 FYNNEI. DNA of the CDR3: TGTGCCAGCAGTGCAGAGGGCGAGACCCAGTACTTC. Protein sequence: CASSAEGETQYF.

The chain recombines TRBV2 with TRBJ1-1, with 7 nucleotides matching TRBD1. In germline, CDR1 is SNHLY, CDR2 FYNNEI. The CDR3 spans 15 residues. V was clipped by 10 bases and J by 4 bases; unmatched bases: 15. In DNA, the CDR3 is TGTGCCACACTCAAGGACAGGAGGGGATTCACTGAAGCTTTCTTT. The encoded protein is CATLKDRRGFTEAFF.

This clone was detected a few times. The chain carries TRBV12-5 and TRBJ1-1; D may be TRBD1 (6 bases). The CDR3 totals 16 residues. V lost 0 bases to trimming and J lost 0 bases, with 11 bases between them. Germline V gene data show CDR1 as LGHNT and CDR2 as FRNRAP. The CDR3 sequence: CASGLVLGQMNTEAFF. CDR3 sequence (DNA): TGTGCTAGTGGTTTGGTACTAGGACAGATGAACACTGAAGCTTTCTTT.

The rearrangement joins TRBV6-6 to TRBJ2-7; TRBD1 matches 7 bases. This CDR3 is built from 12 residues. From germline, CDR1 is MNHNY and CDR2 SVGAGI (reference sequence). J lost 7 bases, V lost 5 bases, and 5 bases had no gene match. In DNA, the CDR3 is TGTGCCAGCAGTCAACAGGGGTGGGAGCAGTACTTC. The encoded protein is CASSQQGWEQYF.

The rearrangement uses TRBV2 and TRBJ2-5; D gene unclear. The CDR3 has 11 amino acids. V lost 6 bases and J 5 bases, leaving 7 bases between the germline ends. The germline CDR1 and CDR2 sequences are SNHLY and FYNNEI. The CDR3 region is CASRRSETQYF. The CDR3 coding sequence is TGTGCCAGCAGGCGGAGTGAGACCCAGTACTTC.

The CDR3 nucleotides read TGTGCCAGCAGCTTAGGGGCAGCTTACACAGATACGCAGTATTTT. Translated: CASSLGAAYTDTQYF. The chain links TRBV11-2 to TRBJ2-3; D gene unclear. This CDR3 region has 15 residues. V was pared by 1 base and J by 2 bases, with 10 bases between. Germline assignment: CDR1 SGHAT and CDR2 FQNNGV.

V gene TRBV28 combines with J gene TRBJ2-7; weak D call: TRBD1 (6 bases). This CDR3 has 14 amino acids. Germline-derived CDR1 and CDR2 are MDHEN and SYDVKM. V gave up 1 base and J gave up 0 bases, with 7 bases separating them. This CDR3 reads CASSLSGDSYEQYF. CDR3 bases: TGTGCCAGCAGTTTATCAGGGGACTCCTACGAGCAGTACTTC.

The chain links TRBV6-5 to TRBJ1-6, with D hard to call. The germline V and J ends were trimmed by 7 bases and 7 bases, with 17 bases remaining between them. Germline CDR1 is MNHEY and CDR2 is SVGAGI. This CDR3 is built from 15 residues. The CDR3 region is CASTREAGLNSPLHF. DNA for the CDR3: TGTGCCAGCACAAGGGAGGCAGGCCTAAATTCACCCCTCCACTTT.

This sequence joins TRBV5-1 and TRBJ1-1, with 10 bases lining up with TRBD1. The V and J ends lost 4 bases and 4 bases, in that order; junction bases with no gene match: 1. The germline V gene encodes CDR1 SGHRS and CDR2 YFSETQ. CDR3 length: 13 residues. CDR3: CASSRTGGTEAFF. The CDR3 DNA reads TGCGCCAGCAGCCGGACAGGGGGCACTGAAGCTTTCTTT.

The V gene is TRBV19, the J gene TRBJ2-3; D may be TRBD1 (5 bases). The germline V gene has CDR1 LNHDA and CDR2 SQIVND (reference sequence). This CDR3 is built from 14 residues. Deletions cut 5 bases from V and 3 bases from J, with 12 bases between. Here the CDR3 DNA reads TGTGCCAGTAGTTTCACCTCAGGGACAGATACGCAGTATTTT. Its protein is CASSFTSGTDTQYF. The variable domain in full, with the rest retrieved from reference TRBV19 and TRBJ2-3, is DGGITQSPKYLFRKEGQNVTLSCEQNLNHDAMYWYRQDPGQGLRLIYYSQIVNDFQKGDIAEGYSVSREKKESFPLTVTSAQKNPTAFYLCASSFTSGTDTQYFGPGTRLTVL.

The chain uses TRBV6-2 or TRBV6-3 and TRBJ1-2; 7 nucleotides line up with TRBD1. Germline V gene data show CDR1 as MNHEY and CDR2 as SVGEGT. The CDR3 spans 17 residues. V shed 7 bases and J 0 bases; nucleotides not matched to a gene: 14. CDR3 loop: CASTPGTADSANYGYTF. The CDR3 DNA reads TGTGCCAGCACCCCAGGGACAGCTGACTCCGCTAACTATGGCTACACCTTC.

The chain is built from TRBV11-2 and TRBJ1-2; 7 nucleotides agree with TRBD1. The CDR3 is made up of 15 amino acids. Germline V gives CDR1 SGHAT, CDR2 FQNNGV. V gave up 5 bases and J gave up 4 bases; unmatched junction bases: 10. CDR3 coding DNA: TGTGCCAGCAGCCCGGGGGGGACAGATCTCTATGGCTACACCTTC. Protein product: CASSPGGTDLYGYTF.

The genes are TRBV10-3 and TRBJ1-1; D remains ambiguous. The germline gives CDR1 ENHRY, CDR2 SYGVKD. The CDR3 spans 16 residues. V dropped 6 bases and J dropped 0 bases, with 17 bases sitting between them. CDR3 bases: TGTGCCATCAGGCCCCTCAGTGGGGAGATGAACACTGAAGCTTTCTTT. Amino acids: CAIRPLSGEMNTEAFF.